The 10 T cell receptor beta chains below come from one sample, sequenced in a study of T cells after yellow fever vaccination. One entry per CDR3 protein results from TCRdb running MiXCR on the 5' RACE reads. Of some 500,000 distinct CDR3 sequences listed, about 13% were seen once; the top ten hold over 13%. Sequencing was performed on PBMCs, taken on the day of the yellow fever booster vaccination. These receptors all come from a man aged 25-45 years who received the YFV17D yellow fever vaccine.

This clonotype was counted only a few times. This chain uses TRBV21-1 with TRBJ2-2; the table's D call of TRBD1 was not tested on the DNA. TRBV21-1 is a known pseudogene. CDR3 length: 19 amino acids. For the CDR3, the DNA is TGTGCCAGCAGCTTGGGACTGCGTCCCCCGGGACCAAACACCGGGGAGCTGTTTTTT. Residues: CASSLGLRPPGPNTGELFF.

This clonotype was counted only a few times. The gene calls are TRBV9 and TRBJ2-5; 14 bases agree with TRBD2. V was clipped by 3 bases and J by 5 bases; unmatched bases: 6. This CDR3 has 16 amino acids. Germline V gene data show CDR1 as SGDLS and CDR2 as YYNGEE. The DNA for the CDR3 is TGTGCCAGCAGCGACGGGACTAGCGGGAGTCGGGAGACCCAGTACTTC. It specifies CASSDGTSGSRETQYF.

The gene calls are TRBV20-1 and TRBJ2-2; no clear D. This CDR3 region has 13 residues. Germline CDR1 reads DFQATT; CDR2 reads SNEGSKA (reference sequence). V lost 1 base, J lost 2 bases, and 5 bases lay in between. In nucleotides, the CDR3 is TGCAGTGCTAGAGTGAGAAACACCGGGGAGCTGTTTTTT. It is translated as CSARVRNTGELFF.

This clonotype was observed at least ten times. The chain uses TRBV20-1 and TRBJ1-1; D not certain. CDR1 is DFQATT and CDR2 is SNEGSKA in the germline V gene (reference sequence). With 1 base removed from V and 5 bases from J, the gap between germline ends came to 11 bases. CDR3 length equals 13 residues. Written as DNA, the CDR3 is TGCAGTGCTAGAGTTCCTGATTTAACTGAAGCTTTCTTT. Amino acids: CSARVPDLTEAFF.

The rearrangement uses TRBV18 and TRBJ1-1; possibly TRBD1 for D (6 bases). The germline gives CDR1 KGHSH, CDR2 LQKENI. This CDR3 is built from 15 residues. Between the trimmed V and J ends, which lost 3 bases and 0 bases, there was a span of 11 bases. CDR3 DNA: TGTGCCAGCTCACCGGAGACAGGAGTGAACACTGAAGCTTTCTTT. It translates to CASSPETGVNTEAFF.

The V and J genes are TRBV27 and TRBJ2-7; D is possibly TRBD1 or TRBD2 (6 bases each). The length of the CDR3 is 13 residues. Germline loops: CDR1 MNHEY, CDR2 SMNVEV (reference sequence). V was pared by 4 bases and J by 5 bases, with 12 bases between. CDR3 in DNA: TGTGCCAGCAGTTCCACAGGGAGGCACGAGCAGTACTTC. It translates to CASSSTGRHEQYF.

This clonotype occurred many times. The J gene is TRBJ2-1, the V gene TRBV19, with TRBD1 matching 8 bases. Looked up from germline, CDR1 is LNHDA and CDR2 is SQIVND (reference sequence). The CDR3 extends over 15 amino acids. J lost 6 bases, V lost 6 bases, and 10 bases had no gene match. The CDR3 protein is CASSLGQGTINEQFF. In DNA form, the CDR3 reads TGTGCCAGTAGCCTCGGACAGGGTACGATCAATGAGCAGTTCTTC.

Here the CDR3 DNA reads TGTGCCAGCCGCAAATCCGGTGGAGTGAACACTGAAGCTTTCTTT. Translated: CASRKSGGVNTEAFF. The chain links TRBV18 to TRBJ1-1; unclear D gene. Between the trimmed V and J ends, which lost 8 bases and 0 bases, there was a span of 16 bases. CDR3 length: 15 amino acids. Per germline, CDR1 KGHSH and CDR2 LQKENI.

This clonotype was seen only a few times. This chain uses TRBV6-1 with TRBJ2-3, with 8 bases that match TRBD2. The CDR3 covers 13 residues. V lost 5 bases to trimming and J lost 4 bases; unmatched junction nucleotides: 2. Germline CDR1 reads MNHNS; CDR2 reads SASEGT. CDR3 residues: CASSSGSSDTQYF. CDR3 DNA: TGTGCCAGCAGTAGCGGGAGTTCAGATACGCAGTATTTT.

V and J are TRBV20-1 and TRBJ2-3; D may correspond to TRBD1 or TRBD2 (5 bases each). This CDR3 has 14 residues. Germline V CDR1 and CDR2: DFQATT, SNEGSKA (reference sequence). V dropped 3 bases and J dropped 3 bases, with 13 bases sitting between them. DNA of the CDR3: TGCAGTGCTAGCCGCCTCAGGGAGACAGATACGCAGTATTTT. It translates to CSASRLRETDTQYF.